This TCR beta chain was sequenced for a study of OX40 agonist ivuxolimab in advanced cancers. Some clones are missing from TCRdb's copy, which holds only in-frame ones; the method was immunoSEQ multiplex PCR. The top ten hold about 0.2% of the sample, which has about 88,000 clones, approximately 89% seen once. The ends lost 8 bases at V and 3 bases at J; junction bases unmatched: 8. The CDR3 loop spans 14 amino acids. CDR1 is SNHLY, CDR2 FYNNEI, per germline. Regarding the study as a whole: Low clonal expansion, among the lowest seen, marked partial responders at 0.1-3.0 mg/kg.

About this clone: Its antigen is not known.

This material consisted of CD4+ or CD8+ T cells sorted from blood, taken in a trial of the OX40 agonist ivuxolimab. The TCR originated in an adult with an advanced solid tumor such as melanoma, head and neck, liver or kidney cancer. The chain joins TRBV2 to TRBJ1-1; 8 bases agree with TRBD1. CDR3 amino acids: CASYQDRAYTEAFF. In nucleotides, the CDR3 is TGTGCCAGCTACCAGGACAGGGCCTACACTGAAGCTTTCTTT.